The 27 T cell receptor beta chains presented below share a single source sample, sequenced in a study of shared clonotypes between healthy human individuals. Clones were sequenced by immunoSEQ multiplex PCR, and TCRdb holds only the in-frame ones, with some missing. The sample holds hundreds of thousands of clones, around 87% seen once. Sequenced input: memory CD8+ T cells sorted from blood. This sample's subset: CD45RO+ cells pooled with CCR7-negative TemRA cells. Source of these receptors: a man between 18 and 35 years old in good health.

The J gene is TRBJ2-7, the V gene TRBV6-1; the D call may be TRBD1 or TRBD2 (5 bases each). The CDR3 extends over 14 amino acids. From germline, CDR1 is MNHNS and CDR2 SASEGT. Trimming shortened V by 2 bases and J by 0 bases, and 8 bases separated the two germline ends. CDR3 region: CASSEWGNSYEQYF. The CDR3 coding sequence is TGTGCCAGCAGTGAATGGGGGAACTCCTACGAGCAGTACTTC.

This sequence joins TRBV6-5 and TRBJ2-6, with TRBD1 identical over 7 bases. Germline lookup yields CDR1 MNHEY and CDR2 SVGAGI. V lost 3 bases, J lost 13 bases, and 9 bases stayed unmatched. The CDR3 extends over 14 amino acids. The CDR3 spells CASSYSGQYGVLTF. The CDR3 DNA sequence: TGTGCCAGCAGTTATTCGGGACAGTATGGGGTCCTGACTTTC.

The chain employs TRBV27 and TRBJ2-1, with 15 bases lining up with TRBD2. CDR3 size: 15 residues. J was trimmed by 7 bases and V by 3 bases; bases with no gene match: 1. Per germline, CDR1 MNHEY and CDR2 SMNVEV (reference sequence). CDR3 nucleotide sequence: TGTGCCAGCAGTTTCGGGACTAGCGGGGGGAATGAGCAGTTCTTC. Translating it yields CASSFGTSGGNEQFF.

This chain connects TRBV13 to TRBJ1-1, with D maybe TRBD1 (6 bases). The CDR3 is 17 amino acids. Trimming stripped 5 bases from V and 0 bases from J, with 19 bases between. Germline V gives CDR1 PRHDT, CDR2 FYEKMQ (reference sequence). Here the CDR3 DNA reads TGTGCCAGCAGCCTCGGAGAGCAGGGGATTATGAACACTGAAGCTTTCTTT. Its translation is CASSLGEQGIMNTEAFF. Filled out from reference TRBV13 and TRBJ1-1, the complete variable domain reads AAGVIQSPRHLIKEKRETATLKCYPIPRHDTVYWYQQGPGQDPQFLISFYEKMQSDKGSIPDRFSAQQFSDYHSELNMSSLELGDSALYFCASSLGEQGIMNTEAFFGQGTRLTVV.

The chain employs TRBV27 and TRBJ1-3; D is undetermined. This CDR3 region has 13 residues. Trimming pared 1 base from V and 4 bases from J, leaving 5 bases between. Germline V gene lookup returns CDR1 MNHEY and CDR2 SMNVEV (reference sequence). The CDR3 nucleotides are TGTGCCAGCAGTTTATTGAAAGGAAACACCATATATTTT. Translating gives CASSLLKGNTIYF.

As for this clone: The sample has other DNA sequences that encode this CDR3 too. V gene TRBV5-6 combines with J gene TRBJ2-7, with 10 nucleotides matching TRBD1. Germline V gene sequence: CDR1 SGHDT, CDR2 YYEEEE. The CDR3 spans 14 residues. Unmatched junction bases numbered 4, after V lost 3 bases and J lost 4 bases. The CDR3 nucleotides are TGTGCCAGCAGCTGGGACAGGGGTTCATACGAGCAGTACTTC. Its protein is CASSWDRGSYEQYF.

Details on this clone: This same CDR3 is encoded by further DNA sequences in the sample. The V and J genes are TRBV7-9 and TRBJ2-7, with D uncertain. Trimming took 3 bases from V and 3 from J, leaving 9 bases between them. CDR3 length: 13 residues. Germline CDR1 and CDR2: SEHNR and FQNEAQ (reference sequence). The CDR3 DNA is TGTGCCAGCAGCTTTTCGTTTAGCTACGAGCAGTACTTC. Its protein is CASSFSFSYEQYF.

This clone was picked up many times. This sequence joins TRBV29-1 and TRBJ2-7; no clear D gene. This CDR3 has 10 residues. Germline assignment: CDR1 SQVTM and CDR2 ANQGSEA. V lost 6 bases and J 3 bases, leaving 6 bases between the germline ends. CDR3 coding DNA: TGCAGCGTCCTAGACTACGAGCAGTACTTC. Protein: CSVLDYEQYF.

The chain joins TRBV5-4 to TRBJ1-6, with TRBD1 as a possible D gene (5 bases). Deletions cut 0 bases from V and 13 bases from J, with 11 bases between. This CDR3 is 13 amino acids long. CDR1 is SGHNT and CDR2 is YYREEE in the germline V gene (reference sequence). CDR3 DNA: TGTGCCAGCAGCTTGGCCGGGACTGTGCCCCTCCACTTT. Its translation: CASSLAGTVPLHF.

As concerns this clone: One end of the junction fails to match germline, which may point to a read error. Other DNA sequences in this sample translate to the same CDR3. The gene calls are TRBV13 and TRBJ2-2, with TRBD2 matching 8 bases. In germline, CDR1 is PRHDT, CDR2 FYEKMQ (reference sequence). The CDR3 has 14 amino acids. Written as DNA, the CDR3 is TGCGCCAGCAGCTTAGCGGGGCCCACCGGGGAGCTGTTTTTT. It translates to CASSLAGPTGELFF.

In this sample, this clone turned up once. The chain links TRBV5-6 to TRBJ1-2; D ambiguous. The V and J ends lost 1 base and 4 bases respectively, with 8 bases between them. The CDR3 spans 13 residues. Germline-derived CDR1 and CDR2 are SGHDT and YYEEEE. The CDR3 loop is CASSLPTTYGYTF. CDR3 nucleotides: TGTGCCAGCAGCTTGCCGACGACCTATGGCTACACCTTC.

This chain joins TRBV7-9 and TRBJ2-5; D remains ambiguous. CDR3 size: 15 residues. CDR1 and CDR2 from the germline V gene are SEHNR and FQNEAQ (reference sequence). V was shortened by 5 bases and J by 5 bases, with 18 bases between the two germline ends. CDR3 coding DNA: TGTGCCAGCAGCCCCCATCGGTCAACCGGGGAGACCCAGTACTTC. Its translation: CASSPHRSTGETQYF.

The V gene is TRBV29-1, the J gene TRBJ1-1; no firm D call. From germline, CDR1 is SQVTM and CDR2 ANQGSEA. This CDR3 comprises 13 residues. V was shortened by 0 bases and J by 1 base, with 6 bases between the two germline ends. CDR3 coding DNA: TGCAGCGTTGAAGATCAGCCGAACACTGAAGCTTTCTTT. The encoded protein is CSVEDQPNTEAFF.

V and J are TRBV6-4 and TRBJ2-3; TRBD2 aligns across 12 bases. The CDR3 contains 16 residues. J lost 2 bases, V lost 3 bases, and 3 bases had no gene match. Germline V CDR1 and CDR2: MRHNA, SNTAGT. The CDR3 bases are TGTGCCAGCAGTGAGGCTAGCGGGGGGGCCACAGATACGCAGTATTTT. Translated: CASSEASGGATDTQYF.

This rearrangement joins TRBV7-3 to TRBJ2-1; D gene ambiguous. The CDR3 loop spans 13 amino acids. CDR1 and CDR2 (germline): SGHTA, FQGTGA. V lost 4 bases to trimming and J lost 4 bases, with 8 bases between them. The CDR3 spells CASSSSTYNEQFF. Here the CDR3 DNA reads TGTGCCAGCAGCTCCAGTACGTACAATGAGCAGTTCTTC. Using reference TRBV7-3 and TRBJ2-1 for the parts outside the CDR3, the full variable domain is GAGVSQTPSNKVTEKGKYVELRCDPISGHTALYWYRQSLGQGPEFLIYFQGTGAADDSGLPNDRFFAVRPEGSVSTLKIQRTERGDSAVYLCASSSSTYNEQFFGPGTRLTVL.

This clone turned up a few times. The gene calls are TRBV4-1 and TRBJ2-7, with a possible D match to TRBD1 (6 bases). Trimming left V 0 bases short and J 3 bases short, with 12 bases between. CDR1 MGHRA and CDR2 YSYEKL come from the germline V gene. CDR3 length: 15 residues. The CDR3 loop is CASSQDVGALYEQYF. CDR3 coding DNA: TGCGCCAGCAGCCAAGATGTGGGGGCTCTCTACGAGCAGTACTTC.

CDR3 loop: CASYPQGKNTGELFF. CDR3 bases: TGCGCCAGCTACCCACAGGGAAAGAACACCGGGGAGCTGTTTTTT. The gene calls are TRBV5-1 and TRBJ2-2, with D possibly being TRBD1 (6 bases). CDR3 length: 15 amino acids. CDR1 and CDR2 (germline): SGHRS, YFSETQ. Between the trimmed V and J ends, which lost 7 bases and 1 base, there was a span of 14 bases.

V usage is TRBV4-1 and J usage is TRBJ2-1; D unclear. Germline lookup yields CDR1 MGHRA and CDR2 YSYEKL. The CDR3 sequence is 13 residues long. Trimming cost V 1 base and J 8 bases, with 9 bases left between them. The CDR3: CASSQVSQDEQFF. CDR3 nucleotide sequence: TGCGCCAGCAGCCAAGTAAGCCAGGATGAGCAGTTCTTC.

The chain joins TRBV9 to TRBJ1-1; a possible D gene is TRBD1 (5 bases). Trimming pared 3 bases from V and 4 bases from J, leaving 10 bases between. Germline V gene lookup returns CDR1 SGDLS and CDR2 YYNGEE. CDR3 length: 13 residues. CDR3 loop: CASSGVGGTEAFF. CDR3 bases: TGTGCCAGCAGCGGCGTCGGGGGCACTGAAGCTTTCTTT.

In this sample, this clone turned up once. The genes are TRBV5-6 and TRBJ2-5; D uncertain. CDR1 is SGHDT, CDR2 YYEEEE, per germline. This CDR3 has 12 residues. The V end was cut by 4 bases, the J end by 5 bases, with 9 bases between. DNA for the CDR3: TGTGCCAGCAGCCCCCTCGGGGAGACCCAGTACTTC. Protein sequence: CASSPLGETQYF.

CDR3 sequence: CASSDPSSYEQYF. CDR3 sequence (DNA): TGTGCCAGCAGCGATCCGAGCTCCTACGAGCAGTACTTC. This sequence joins TRBV9 and TRBJ2-7, with D unclear. CDR1 is SGDLS and CDR2 is YYNGEE in the germline V gene. The CDR3 has 13 amino acids. V dropped 3 bases and J dropped 0 bases, with 7 bases sitting between them. Complete variable domain (other parts from reference TRBV9 and TRBJ2-7): DSGVTQTPKHLITATGQRVTLRCSPRSGDLSVYWYQQSLDQGLQFLIQYYNGEERAKGNILERFSAQQFPDLHSELNLSSLELGDSALYFCASSDPSSYEQYFGPGTRLTVT.

This clone was seen once. V gene TRBV6-1 combines with J gene TRBJ2-3, with TRBD2 matching 10 bases. This CDR3 spans 16 amino acids. CDR1 is MNHNS and CDR2 is SASEGT in the germline V gene. J lost 4 bases, V lost 3 bases, and 7 bases had no gene match. CDR3 loop: CASSDEREGPADTQYF. The CDR3 DNA is TGTGCCAGCAGTGATGAGCGGGAGGGCCCTGCAGATACGCAGTATTTT.

The chain recombines TRBV29-1 with TRBJ1-6; perhaps TRBD1 as D (6 bases). The CDR3 is 13 amino acids. Trimming took off 4 bases at V and 3 bases at J, with 7 bases between the two ends. CDR1 and CDR2 from the germline V gene are SQVTM and ANQGSEA. For the CDR3, the DNA is TGCAGCGTTGCGGACAGCTATAATTCACCCCTCCACTTT. Its translation: CSVADSYNSPLHF.

This chain uses TRBV6-1 with TRBJ2-3, with TRBD2 as a possible D gene (6 bases). The CDR3 sequence is 17 residues long. CDR1 MNHNS and CDR2 SASEGT come from the germline V gene. With 1 base removed from V and 2 bases from J, the gap between germline ends came to 16 bases. This chain's CDR3 is CASSEEKDGGYTDTQYF. As DNA, the CDR3 is TGTGCCAGCAGTGAAGAGAAGGACGGAGGGTACACAGATACGCAGTATTTT.

This clone was counted only a few times. V gene TRBV27 combines with J gene TRBJ1-1; D is possibly TRBD1 (5 bases). Trimming cost V 7 bases and J 0 bases, with 12 bases left between them. CDR3 size: 14 residues. The germline V gene encodes CDR1 MNHEY and CDR2 SMNVEV (reference sequence). The CDR3 reads CASNPGGMNTEAFF. The CDR3 DNA sequence: TGTGCCAGCAACCCCGGGGGTATGAACACTGAAGCTTTCTTT.

In the case of this clone: At one boundary the junction diverges from the germline segment, which might be a read error. This chain uses TRBV7-7 with TRBJ2-1, with D uncertain. The CDR3 runs to 13 residues. Germline assignment: CDR1 SSHAT and CDR2 FNYEAQ (reference sequence). The CDR3 sequence is CASSLVVSYEQFF. The CDR3 nucleotides read TGTGCTAGCAGCTTAGTGGTCAGCTATGAGCAGTTCTTC.

V and J are TRBV5-6 and TRBJ2-1, with a weak D call TRBD2 (6 bases). The germline V gene has CDR1 SGHDT and CDR2 YYEEEE. V shed 1 base and J shed 6 bases, with 11 bases lying between them. The CDR3 is made up of 14 amino acids. In DNA, the CDR3 is TGTGCCAGCAGCTTGCTCACTAGCTTCAATGAGCAGTTCTTC. It translates to CASSLLTSFNEQFF. The full variable domain, completed using reference TRBV5-6 and TRBJ2-1, is DAGVTQSPTHLIKTRGQQVTLRCSPKSGHDTVSWYQQALGQGPQFIFQYYEEEERQRGNFPDRFSGHQFPNYSSELNVNALLLGDSALYLCASSLLTSFNEQFFGPGTRLTVL.